This T cell receptor (beta chain) was retrieved from a study of beta chain features in type 1 diabetes. Regarding the study as a whole: All four CD4+ subsets from Type 1 diabetes patients carried moderately but significantly shorter TCRB CDR3s.

TCRB transcripts that were expressed got sequenced, as all of the isolated RNA had been reverse transcribed. Assay used: immunoSEQ multiplex PCR; TCRdb lists only in-frame clones, some missing. The sample lists 300,000 or so clones, approximately 8% occurring once. This clone was picked up a small number of times. Antigen unknown. The CDR3 runs 13 residues. V shed 5 bases and J 2 bases; nucleotides not matched to a gene: 0. Germline V CDR1 and CDR2: KGHSH, LQKENI. The clonotype comes from a woman younger than 30 in good health. Sequenced material: central memory CD4+ T cells from blood. This sequence joins TRBV18 and TRBJ2-1, with 7 bases matching TRBD2. CDR3 region: CASSGLAYNEQFF. The CDR3 DNA follows: TGTGCCAGCTCAGGACTAGCCTACAATGAGCAGTTCTTC.